This T cell receptor (beta chain) was captured in a study of identical twins. This CDR3 is 15 amino acids long. The germline V and J ends were trimmed by 2 bases and 2 bases, with 13 bases remaining between them. TCRdb reprocessed the 5' RACE reads with MiXCR, giving one entry per CDR3 protein. The sample contains 690,000 or so distinct CDR3 sequences, around 6% of which appear only once. On this clonotype: Its antigen is unknown.

Study-wide findings and caveats: The abundant beta clonotypes from cord blood had fewer insertions, and memory repertoires had none of this.

The clonotype comes from a young man in good health. Sequencing was carried out using naive T cells sorted from blood. The J gene is TRBJ2-7, the V gene TRBV12-3 or TRBV12-4; D is possibly TRBD2 (6 bases). This CDR3 reads CASSLMWEAPYEQYF. CDR3 bases: TGTGCCAGCAGTTTAATGTGGGAGGCCCCCTACGAGCAGTACTTC.